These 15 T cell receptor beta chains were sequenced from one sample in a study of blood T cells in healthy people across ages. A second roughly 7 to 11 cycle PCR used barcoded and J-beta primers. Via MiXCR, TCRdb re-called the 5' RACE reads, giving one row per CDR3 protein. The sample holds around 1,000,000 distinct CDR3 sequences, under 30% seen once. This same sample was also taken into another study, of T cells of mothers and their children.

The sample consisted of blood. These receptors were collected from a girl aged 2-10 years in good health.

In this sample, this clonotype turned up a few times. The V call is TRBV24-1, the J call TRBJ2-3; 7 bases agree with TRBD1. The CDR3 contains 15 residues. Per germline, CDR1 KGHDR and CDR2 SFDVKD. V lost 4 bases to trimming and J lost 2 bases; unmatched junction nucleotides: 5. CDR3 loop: CATSDWDSPTDTQYF. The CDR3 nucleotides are TGTGCCACCAGTGACTGGGACAGCCCCACAGATACGCAGTATTTT.

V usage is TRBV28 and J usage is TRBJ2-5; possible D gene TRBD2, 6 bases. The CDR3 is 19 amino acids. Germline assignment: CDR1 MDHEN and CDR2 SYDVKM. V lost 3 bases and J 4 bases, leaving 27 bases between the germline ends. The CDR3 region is CASSLATAGPGSGLETQYF. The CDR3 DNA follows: TGTGCCAGCAGTTTGGCAACGGCGGGACCTGGATCTGGTCTAGAGACCCAGTACTTC.

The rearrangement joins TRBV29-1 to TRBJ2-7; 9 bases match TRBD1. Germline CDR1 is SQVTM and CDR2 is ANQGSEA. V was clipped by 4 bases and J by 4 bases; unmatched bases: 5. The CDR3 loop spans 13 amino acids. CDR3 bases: TGCAGCGTTGGAACAGGGGGCGTGTACGAGCAGTACTTC. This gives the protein CSVGTGGVYEQYF.

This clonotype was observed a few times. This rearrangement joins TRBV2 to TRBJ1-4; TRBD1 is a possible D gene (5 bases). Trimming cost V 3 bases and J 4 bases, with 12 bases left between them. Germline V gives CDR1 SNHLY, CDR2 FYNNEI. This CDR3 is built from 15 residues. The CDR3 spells CASSDRGRFNEKLFF. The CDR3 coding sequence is TGTGCCAGCAGTGATCGGGGGAGGTTTAATGAAAAACTGTTTTTT.

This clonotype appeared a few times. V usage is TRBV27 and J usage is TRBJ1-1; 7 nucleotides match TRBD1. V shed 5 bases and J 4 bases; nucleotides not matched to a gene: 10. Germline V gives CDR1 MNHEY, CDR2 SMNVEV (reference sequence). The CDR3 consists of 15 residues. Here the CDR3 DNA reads TGTGCCAGCAGTCCACCACAGGGGAGTGGCACTGAAGCTTTCTTT. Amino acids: CASSPPQGSGTEAFF.

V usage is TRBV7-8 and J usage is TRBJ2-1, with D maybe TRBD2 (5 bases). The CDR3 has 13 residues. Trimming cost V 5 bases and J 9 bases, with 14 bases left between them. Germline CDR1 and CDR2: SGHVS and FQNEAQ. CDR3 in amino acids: CASSDTSYSEQFF. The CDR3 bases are TGTGCCAGCAGCGATACTAGTTATAGTGAGCAGTTCTTC.

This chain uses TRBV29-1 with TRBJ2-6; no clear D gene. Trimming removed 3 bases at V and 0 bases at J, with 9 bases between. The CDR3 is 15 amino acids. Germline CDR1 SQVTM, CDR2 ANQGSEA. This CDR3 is CSVEALDSGANVLTF. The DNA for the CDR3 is TGCAGCGTTGAGGCACTGGACTCTGGGGCCAACGTCCTGACTTTC.

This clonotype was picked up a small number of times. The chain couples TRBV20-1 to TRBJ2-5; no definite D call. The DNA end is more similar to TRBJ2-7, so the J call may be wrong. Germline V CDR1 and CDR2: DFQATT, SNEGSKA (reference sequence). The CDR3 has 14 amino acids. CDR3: CSAETSTSRYEQYF. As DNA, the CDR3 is TGCAGTGCCGAAACATCCACTTCGCGGTACGAGCAGTACTTC.

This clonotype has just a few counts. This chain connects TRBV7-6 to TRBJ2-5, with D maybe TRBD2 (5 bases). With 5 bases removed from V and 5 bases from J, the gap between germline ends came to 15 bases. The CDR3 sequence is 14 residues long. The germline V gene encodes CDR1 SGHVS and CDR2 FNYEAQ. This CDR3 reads CASSRTVFGETQYF. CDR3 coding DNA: TGTGCCAGCAGCCGGACTGTGTTCGGCGAGACCCAGTACTTC. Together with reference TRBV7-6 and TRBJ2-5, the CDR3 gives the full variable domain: GAGVSQSPRYKVTKRGQDVALRCDPISGHVSLYWYRQALGQGPEFLTYFNYEAQQDKSGLPNDRFSAERPEGSISTLTIQRTEQRDSAMYRCASSRTVFGETQYFGPGTRLLVL.

CDR3 DNA: TGTGCCATCAGTCCTAGCGGGGGCCCCGAAGATACGCAGTATTTT. Translation: CAISPSGGPEDTQYF. The chain uses TRBV10-3 and TRBJ2-3, with 10 positions matching TRBD2. The CDR3 has 15 residues. CDR1 is ENHRY and CDR2 is SYGVKD in the germline V gene. After removal of 5 bases from V and 5 bases from J, the junction contained 7 bases not matched to a gene.

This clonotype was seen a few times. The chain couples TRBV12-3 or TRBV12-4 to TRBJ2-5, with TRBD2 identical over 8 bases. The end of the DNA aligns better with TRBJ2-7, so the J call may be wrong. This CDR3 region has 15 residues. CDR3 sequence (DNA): TGTGCCAGCAGCCCAACGGGCGGGAGGTTACTCGAGCAGTACTTC. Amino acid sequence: CASSPTGGRLLEQYF.

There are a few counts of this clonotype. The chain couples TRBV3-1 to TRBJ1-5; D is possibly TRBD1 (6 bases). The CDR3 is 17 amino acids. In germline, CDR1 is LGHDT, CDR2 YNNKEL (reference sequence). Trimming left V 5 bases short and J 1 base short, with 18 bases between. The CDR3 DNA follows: TGTGCCAGCAGCGAAGGGACACAGGCATCGAGCAATCAGCCCCAGCATTTT. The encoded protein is CASSEGTQASSNQPQHF.

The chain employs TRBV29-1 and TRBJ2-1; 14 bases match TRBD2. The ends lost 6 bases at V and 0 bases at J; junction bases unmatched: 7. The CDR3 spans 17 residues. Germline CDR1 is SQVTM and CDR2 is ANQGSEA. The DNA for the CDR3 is TGCAGCGTCCAAGGGACTAGCGGGAGTCTCTCCTACAATGAGCAGTTCTTC. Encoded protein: CSVQGTSGSLSYNEQFF.

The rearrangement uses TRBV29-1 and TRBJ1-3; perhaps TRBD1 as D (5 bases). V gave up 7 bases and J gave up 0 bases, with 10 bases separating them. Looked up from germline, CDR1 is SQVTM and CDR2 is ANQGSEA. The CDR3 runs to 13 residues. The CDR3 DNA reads TGCAGCGCCACGACAGACTCTGGAAACACCATATATTTT. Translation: CSATTDSGNTIYF.

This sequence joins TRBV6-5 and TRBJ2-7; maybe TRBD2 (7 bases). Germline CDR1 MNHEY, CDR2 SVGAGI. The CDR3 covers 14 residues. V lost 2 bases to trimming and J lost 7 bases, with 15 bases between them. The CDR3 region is CASSYRQGRGEQYF. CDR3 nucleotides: TGTGCCAGCAGTTACAGGCAGGGGAGGGGAGAGCAGTACTTC.